The clone carrying this TCR beta chain appeared once. Assay used: immunoSEQ multiplex PCR; TCRdb lists only in-frame clones, some missing. This table holds about 79,000 clones, about 90% found once. There are 16 residues in the CDR3. Trimming shortened V by 4 bases and J by 0 bases, and 14 bases separated the two germline ends. Germline CDR1 is SGHKS and CDR2 is YYEKEE (reference sequence). These data originate in a study of T cell responses to AZD1222 COVID-19 vaccine. This sequence joins TRBV5-5 and TRBJ1-3, with D possibly being TRBD1 (6 bases). The TCR was taken from an adult in good health. Sample: peripheral blood, taken on day 0 of MenACWY control vaccination. The CDR3 DNA is TGTGCCAGCAGCCTCTTGGACAGAACCTCTGGAAACACCATATATTTT. Translated, it gives CASSLLDRTSGNTIYF.